This entry lists 15 T cell receptor beta chains sequenced from one sample in a study of glioma-infiltrating T cells. The iRepertoire nested amplicon-rescue multiplex PCR amplified TCR alpha and beta CDR3s from RNA. TCRdb independently ran MiXCR on the multiplex PCR reads; one entry per CDR3 protein. The sample carries around 190,000 distinct CDR3 sequences, around 40% recorded once. Material for sequencing was glioma tissue, nonneoplastic brain tissue, or PBMCs (not recorded which). These receptors were obtained from a human donor with low-grade glioma or glioblastoma, undergoing nonglioma brain surgery, or in good health (not recorded which).

This clonotype has ten or more counts. The chain has TRBV10-1 and TRBJ2-3; 7 bases are shared with TRBD2. Looked up from germline, CDR1 is WNHNN and CDR2 is SYGVQD (reference sequence). The CDR3 has 13 residues. V dropped 4 bases and J dropped 2; count of bases not matched to a gene: 0. The CDR3 protein is CASSGLATDTQYF. CDR3 sequence (DNA): TGCGCCAGCAGTGGACTAGCCACAGATACGCAGTATTTT.

For this clonotype: One end of the junction fails to match germline, which may point to a read error. This chain connects TRBV6-6 to TRBJ1-1; 7 nucleotides agree with TRBD1. The CDR3 contains 13 residues. Germline V gene sequence: CDR1 MNHNY, CDR2 SVGAGI (reference sequence). The CDR3 sequence is CASSGRQQGRAFF. Written as DNA, the CDR3 is TGTGCGAGCAGTGGACGGCAACAGGGGCGAGCTTTCTTT.

To note about this clonotype: This could be a read error, since a much larger clone is one nucleotide away. The chain recombines TRBV24-1 with TRBJ1-5; 7 positions agree with TRBD1. Germline V CDR1 and CDR2: KGHDR, SFDVKD. CDR3 length: 16 amino acids. Written as DNA, the CDR3 is TGTGCCACCAGTGATTCGAGACAGGGAGGCAATCACCCCCAGCATTTT. The encoded protein is CATSDSRQGGNHPQHF.

This clonotype was recorded at least ten times. V is TRBV20-1 and J is TRBJ2-1; 11 bases are shared with TRBD2. This CDR3 is 16 amino acids long. CDR1 and CDR2 (germline): DFQATT, SNEGSKA (reference sequence). The CDR3 loop is CRVLAGGIPSYNEQFF. The DNA for the CDR3 is TGCAGAGTTCTAGCGGGGGGTATCCCCTCCTACAATGAGCAGTTCTTC.

Regarding this clonotype: The conserved closing phenylalanine or tryptophan is absent in this CDR3, likely reflecting a read error. The V gene is TRBV7-9, the J gene TRBJ1-1; 8 bases fit TRBD1. Trimming cost V 5 bases and J 5 bases; bases outside gene matches: 10. In germline, CDR1 is SEHNR, CDR2 FQNEAQ (reference sequence). This CDR3 spans 15 amino acids. CDR3 residues: CASSALTGAATEAFL. The CDR3 nucleotides are TGTGCCAGCAGCGCCCTGACAGGGGCGGCTACTGAAGCTTTCCTT.

As to this clonotype: A much larger clone lies a single base off, so this may be a read error. The chain is built from TRBV20-1 and TRBJ2-7; 10 bases match TRBD2. The germline V gene has CDR1 DFQATT and CDR2 SNEGSKA (reference sequence). The ends lost 5 bases at V and 7 bases at J; junction bases unmatched: 8. The CDR3 totals 13 residues. The CDR3 reads CSAPTSGYNEQYF. The CDR3 nucleotides are TGCAGTGCTCCGACTAGCGGGTACAATGAGCAGTACTTC.

This clonotype was counted ten times or more. The chain has TRBV10-3 and TRBJ1-5, with 10 bases lining up with TRBD1. This CDR3 is 15 amino acids long. Unmatched junction bases numbered 5, after V lost 2 bases and J lost 7 bases. CDR1 is ENHRY, CDR2 SYGVKD, per germline. CDR3 in amino acids: CAISEDRGRDQPQHF. The DNA for the CDR3 is TGTGCCATCAGTGAGGACAGGGGGCGAGACCAGCCCCAGCATTTT.

This clonotype was found many times. The rearrangement links TRBV25-1 to TRBJ1-2, with 8 bases identical to TRBD1. V trimming: 4 bases; J trimming: 8 bases; junction bases outside the gene matches: 6. This CDR3 is 13 amino acids long. The V gene's germline CDR1 is MGHDK and CDR2 SYGVNS. The CDR3 loop reads CASSARQGSGYTF. CDR3 DNA sequence: TGTGCCAGCAGTGCCCGACAGGGGTCGGGCTACACCTTC.

In regard to this clonotype: A junction end diverges from the germline sequence, so it may reflect a read error. J is TRBJ2-3 and V is TRBV12-3 or TRBV12-4, with a tentative D call TRBD2 (6 bases). The CDR3 extends over 13 amino acids. CDR3 in amino acids: CASSFGSTHTQYF. CDR3 bases: TGTGCCAGCAGTTTCGGGAGCACACATACGCAGTATTTT.

This clonotype was picked up many times. This chain uses TRBV2 with TRBJ1-5; perhaps TRBD1 as D (6 bases). Germline V lookup: CDR1 SNHLY, CDR2 FYNNEI. The CDR3 consists of 14 residues. Trimming stripped 4 bases from V and 5 bases from J, with 12 bases between. As DNA, the CDR3 is TGTGCCAGCAGTGGTCGGTCAGGGGATCAGCCCCAGCATTTT. Its protein is CASSGRSGDQPQHF.

Ten or more counts support this clonotype. The V call is TRBV6-1, the J call TRBJ1-6; D is uncertain. Trimming stripped 10 bases from V and 7 bases from J, with 14 bases between. The CDR3 runs to 13 residues. Looked up from germline, CDR1 is MNHNS and CDR2 is SASEGT. Here the CDR3 DNA reads TGTGCCACCTCAGGCGGCAGAAATTCACCCCTCCACTTT. Translating it yields CATSGGRNSPLHF.

Regarding this clonotype: A much larger clone differs from this one at a single base, so this may be a read error. This chain uses TRBV5-1 with TRBJ2-3, with 7 positions matching TRBD1. V was clipped by 4 bases and J by 3 bases; unmatched bases: 11. CDR1 is SGHRS, CDR2 YFSETQ, per germline. This CDR3 has 16 amino acids. CDR3 coding DNA: TGCGCCAGCAGCCAACGCAATTACAGGGGAACAGATACGCAGTATTTT. Encoded protein: CASSQRNYRGTDTQYF.

This clonotype was recorded many times. The J gene is TRBJ2-1, the V gene TRBV24-1; D is perhaps TRBD1 (6 bases). CDR1 KGHDR and CDR2 SFDVKD come from the germline V gene. V lost 7 bases and J 5 bases, leaving 14 bases between the germline ends. The CDR3 runs to 14 residues. The CDR3 loop reads CATSLDRTDNEQFF. CDR3 in DNA: TGTGCCACCAGCCTCGACAGGACTGACAATGAGCAGTTCTTC.

A word on this clonotype: At one boundary the junction diverges from the germline segment, which might be a read error. V usage is TRBV28 and J usage is TRBJ2-1; D unresolved. Looked up from germline, CDR1 is MDHEN and CDR2 is SYDVKM. The CDR3 is 13 residues long. The chain's CDR3 is CASSLSSYNEQLF. CDR3 bases: TGTGCCAGCAGCCTAAGCTCCTACAATGAGCAGTTATTC.

J is TRBJ1-1 and V is TRBV5-5; 7 nucleotides agree with TRBD1. V dropped 2 bases and J dropped 0; count of bases not matched to a gene: 7. Germline V lookup: CDR1 SGHKS, CDR2 YYEKEE (reference sequence). The CDR3 length is 16 residues. Here the CDR3 reads CASSLTGTVMNTEAFF. CDR3 DNA: TGTGCCAGCAGCTTAACAGGGACAGTCATGAACACTGAAGCTTTCTTT.